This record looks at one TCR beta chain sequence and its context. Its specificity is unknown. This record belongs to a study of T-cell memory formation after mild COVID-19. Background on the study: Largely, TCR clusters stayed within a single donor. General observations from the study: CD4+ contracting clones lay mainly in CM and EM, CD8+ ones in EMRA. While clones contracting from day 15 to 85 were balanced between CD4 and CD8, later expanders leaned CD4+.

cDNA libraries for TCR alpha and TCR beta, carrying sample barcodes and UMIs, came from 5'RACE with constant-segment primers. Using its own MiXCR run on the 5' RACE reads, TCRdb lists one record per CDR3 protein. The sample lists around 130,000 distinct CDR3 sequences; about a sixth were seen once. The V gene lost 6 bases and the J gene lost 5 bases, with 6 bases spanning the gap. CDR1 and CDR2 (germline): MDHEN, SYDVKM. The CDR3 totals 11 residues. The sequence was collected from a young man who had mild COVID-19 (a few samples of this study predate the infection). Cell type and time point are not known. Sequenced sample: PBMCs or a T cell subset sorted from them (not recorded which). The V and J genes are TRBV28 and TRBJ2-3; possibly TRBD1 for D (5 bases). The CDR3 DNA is TGTGCCAGCAGGGGGCTAGATACGCAGTATTTT. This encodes CASRGLDTQYF.